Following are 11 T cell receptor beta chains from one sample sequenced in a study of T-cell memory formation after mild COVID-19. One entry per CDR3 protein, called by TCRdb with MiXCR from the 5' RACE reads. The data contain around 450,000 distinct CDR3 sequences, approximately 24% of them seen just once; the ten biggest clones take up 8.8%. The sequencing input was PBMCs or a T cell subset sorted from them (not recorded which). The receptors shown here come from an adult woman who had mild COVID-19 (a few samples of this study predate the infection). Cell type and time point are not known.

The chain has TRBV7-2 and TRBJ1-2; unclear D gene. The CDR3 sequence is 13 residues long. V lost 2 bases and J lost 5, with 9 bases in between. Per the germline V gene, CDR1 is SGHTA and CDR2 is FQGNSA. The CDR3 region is CASSLLSMYGYTF. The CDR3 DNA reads TGTGCCAGCAGCTTACTCTCAATGTATGGCTACACCTTC.

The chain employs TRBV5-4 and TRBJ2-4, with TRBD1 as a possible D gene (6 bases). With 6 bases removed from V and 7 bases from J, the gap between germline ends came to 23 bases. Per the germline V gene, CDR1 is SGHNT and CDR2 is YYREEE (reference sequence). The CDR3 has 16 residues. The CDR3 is CASTTMGAAPGNIQYF. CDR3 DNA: TGTGCCAGCACCACAATGGGGGCGGCCCCGGGGAACATTCAGTACTTC.

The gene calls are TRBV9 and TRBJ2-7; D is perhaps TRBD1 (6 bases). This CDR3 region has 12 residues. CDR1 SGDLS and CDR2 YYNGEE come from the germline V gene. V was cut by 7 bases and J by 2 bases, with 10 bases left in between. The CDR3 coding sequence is TGTGCCAGCGGGACACCACCCTACGAGCAGTACTTC. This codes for CASGTPPYEQYF.

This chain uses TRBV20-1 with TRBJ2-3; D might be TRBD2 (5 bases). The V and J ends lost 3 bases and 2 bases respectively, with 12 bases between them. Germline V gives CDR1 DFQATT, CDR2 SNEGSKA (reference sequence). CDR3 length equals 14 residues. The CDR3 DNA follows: TGCAGTGCTAGTGAGGACTCGTACACAGATACGCAGTATTTT. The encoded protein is CSASEDSYTDTQYF.

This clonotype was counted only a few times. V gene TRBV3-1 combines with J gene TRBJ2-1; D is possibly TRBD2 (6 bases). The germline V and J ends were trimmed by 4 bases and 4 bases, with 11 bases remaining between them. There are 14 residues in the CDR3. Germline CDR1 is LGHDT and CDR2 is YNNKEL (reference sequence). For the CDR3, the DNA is TGTGCCAGCAGCCCCCGCGGGATGTACAATGAGCAGTTCTTC. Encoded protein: CASSPRGMYNEQFF.

This CDR3 is CAGTLRNGYTF. CDR3 nucleotides: TGTGCCGGAACACTCCGAAATGGCTACACCTTC. The J gene is TRBJ1-2, the V gene TRBV30; no clear D gene. The CDR3 runs 11 residues. Germline V gene sequence: CDR1 GTSNPN, CDR2 SVGIG (reference sequence). Trimming took off 8 bases at V and 6 bases at J, with 13 bases between the two ends.

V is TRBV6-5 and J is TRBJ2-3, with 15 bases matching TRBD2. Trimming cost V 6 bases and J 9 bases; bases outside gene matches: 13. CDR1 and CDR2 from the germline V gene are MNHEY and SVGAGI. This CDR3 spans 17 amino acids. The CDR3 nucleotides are TGTGCCAGCAGGGGGACTAGCGGGGGGTCTTGGATGATCACGCAGTATTTT. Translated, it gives CASRGTSGGSWMITQYF.

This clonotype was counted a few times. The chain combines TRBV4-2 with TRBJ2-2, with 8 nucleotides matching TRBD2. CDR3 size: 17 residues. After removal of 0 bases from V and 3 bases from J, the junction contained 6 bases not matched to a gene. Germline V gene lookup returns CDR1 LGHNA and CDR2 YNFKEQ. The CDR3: CASSQEGSGTYTGELFF. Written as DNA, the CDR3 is TGTGCCAGCAGCCAAGAAGGTAGCGGGACCTACACCGGGGAGCTGTTTTTT.

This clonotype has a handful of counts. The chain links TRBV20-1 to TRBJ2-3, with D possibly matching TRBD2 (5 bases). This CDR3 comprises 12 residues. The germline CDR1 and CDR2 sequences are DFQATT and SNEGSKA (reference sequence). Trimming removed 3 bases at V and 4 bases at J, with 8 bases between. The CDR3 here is CSASGNSDTQYF. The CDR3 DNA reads TGCAGTGCTAGCGGGAACTCAGATACGCAGTATTTT.

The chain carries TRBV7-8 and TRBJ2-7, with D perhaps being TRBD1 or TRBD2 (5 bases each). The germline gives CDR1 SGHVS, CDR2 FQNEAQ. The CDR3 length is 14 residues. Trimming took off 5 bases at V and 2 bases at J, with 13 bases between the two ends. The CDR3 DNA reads TGTGCCAGCAGCGGGACCGCGGGCCCCTACGAGCAGTACTTC. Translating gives CASSGTAGPYEQYF.

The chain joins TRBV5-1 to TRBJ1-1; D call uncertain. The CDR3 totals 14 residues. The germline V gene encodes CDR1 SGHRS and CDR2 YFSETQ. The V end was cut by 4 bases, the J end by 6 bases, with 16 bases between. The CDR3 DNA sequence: TGCGCCAGCAGCCCCCTGGGTGTTAGCGCTGAAGCTTTCTTT. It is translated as CASSPLGVSAEAFF.